A single sample is the source of the 29 T cell receptor beta chains below, sequenced in a study of shared clonotypes between healthy human individuals. Repertoires were generated with immunoSEQ multiplex PCR, while TCRdb's copy carries only in-frame clones and drops some. The sample has about 2 million clones; approximately 95% are singletons. Sequencing was carried out using naive CD4+ T cells sorted from blood. Indicated subset: CD45RA+ positively selected. The receptors were gathered from a man between 18 and 29 years old in good health.

The J gene is TRBJ2-5, the V gene TRBV27, with TRBD2 as a possible D gene (5 bases). The length of the CDR3 is 13 residues. V was shortened by 5 bases and J by 7 bases, with 14 bases between the two germline ends. Germline assignment: CDR1 MNHEY and CDR2 SMNVEV (reference sequence). The CDR3 DNA follows: TGTGCCAGCAGTCCCGAGGCTCGGGGGACCCAGTACTTC. Translation gives CASSPEARGTQYF.

The J gene is TRBJ1-1, the V gene TRBV10-1; D uncertain. Germline V gene sequence: CDR1 WNHNN, CDR2 SYGVQD (reference sequence). This CDR3 has 16 amino acids. The V end was cut by 5 bases, the J end by 0 bases, with 16 bases between. CDR3 amino acids: CASSPGRLNMNTEAFF. For the CDR3, the DNA is TGCGCCAGCAGTCCCGGACGGCTCAATATGAACACTGAAGCTTTCTTT.

This clone showed up just once. The gene calls are TRBV30 and TRBJ1-1; TRBD1 might be the D (5 bases). Germline loops: CDR1 GTSNPN, CDR2 SVGIG (reference sequence). Trimming left V 4 bases short and J 7 bases short, with 10 bases between. CDR3 length equals 11 residues. The CDR3 DNA reads as TGTGCCTGGACCGGTAGGGGTGAAGCTTTCTTT. Its protein is CAWTGRGEAFF.

In DNA, the CDR3 is TGCGCCAGCAGCTCGCTCTCTAGCAACAATGAGCAGTTCTTC. Its translation: CASSSLSSNNEQFF. This rearrangement joins TRBV5-1 to TRBJ2-1; possible D gene TRBD2, 5 bases. In germline, CDR1 is SGHRS, CDR2 YFSETQ. V lost 3 bases, J lost 5 bases, and 12 bases lay in between. This CDR3 spans 14 amino acids.

The chain carries TRBV18 and TRBJ2-5, with TRBD2 identical over 12 bases. Germline loops: CDR1 KGHSH, CDR2 LQKENI. V shed 3 bases and J 4 bases; nucleotides not matched to a gene: 12. This CDR3 contains 18 residues. The CDR3 region is CASSPRTSGDYGGETQYF. As DNA, the CDR3 is TGTGCCAGCTCACCCCGGACTAGCGGGGACTATGGGGGAGAGACCCAGTACTTC.

The CDR3 nucleotides are TGTGCCAGCCAAGACAGGGGGCCGAACACCGGGGAGCTGTTTTTT. Encoded protein: CASQDRGPNTGELFF. J is TRBJ2-2 and V is TRBV6-1, with TRBD1 identical over 10 bases. Germline CDR1 reads MNHNS; CDR2 reads SASEGT. The CDR3 runs 15 residues. J was trimmed by 0 bases and V by 8 bases; bases with no gene match: 3.

Notes on this clone: Relative to the germline gene, one junction end is altered; a read error may explain this. Here the CDR3 DNA reads TGTGCTAGCAGCCCCGAACGGGACTACAATGAGCAGTTCTTC. It yields the protein CASSPERDYNEQFF. The chain uses TRBV7-7 and TRBJ2-1, with a weak D call TRBD2 (5 bases). CDR1 is SSHAT, CDR2 FNYEAQ, per germline (reference sequence). The CDR3 runs 14 residues.

The CDR3 region is CASSYSPTGLNTEAFF. CDR3 nucleotide sequence: TGTGCCAGCAGTTACTCTCCGACAGGCCTGAACACTGAAGCTTTCTTT. V gene TRBV6-6 combines with J gene TRBJ1-1; TRBD1 is a possible D gene (6 bases). The germline V gene has CDR1 MNHNY and CDR2 SVGAGI (reference sequence). V lost 0 bases, J lost 0 bases, and 11 bases lay in between. The CDR3 covers 16 residues.

The chain joins TRBV5-1 to TRBJ2-5; the match to TRBD2 covers 9 bases. This CDR3 is 16 amino acids long. Germline V gene data show CDR1 as SGHRS and CDR2 as YFSETQ. V lost 4 bases, J lost 5 bases, and 12 bases stayed unmatched. The CDR3: CASSPGLAGFRETQYF. DNA of the CDR3: TGCGCCAGCAGCCCAGGGCTAGCGGGGTTTAGGGAGACCCAGTACTTC.

This chain links TRBV7-2 with TRBJ2-1; D not certain. CDR3 length equals 14 residues. In germline, CDR1 is SGHTA, CDR2 FQGNSA. V was trimmed by 1 base and J by 7 bases, leaving 11 bases between them. CDR3 sequence: CASSLDVSLNEQFF. In DNA, the CDR3 is TGTGCCAGCAGCTTAGATGTCTCACTGAATGAGCAGTTCTTC.

This sequence joins TRBV18 and TRBJ1-5, with D possibly being TRBD1 (5 bases). Germline V CDR1 and CDR2: KGHSH, LQKENI. This CDR3 contains 13 residues. V was clipped by 3 bases and J by 10 bases, with 13 bases between them. The CDR3 loop is CASSPRRDDPQHF. DNA of the CDR3: TGTGCCAGCTCACCGCGCCGGGACGATCCCCAGCATTTT.

The V gene is TRBV2, the J gene TRBJ2-2, with TRBD2 matching 10 bases. CDR1 and CDR2 (germline): SNHLY, FYNNEI. Trimming cost V 5 bases and J 0 bases; bases outside gene matches: 3. The CDR3 totals 16 residues. In DNA, the CDR3 is TGTGCCAGCAGTCAGCTAGCGGGAGCGAACACCGGGGAGCTGTTTTTT. Translation: CASSQLAGANTGELFF.

With regard to this clone: This sample also contains other DNA sequences that code for the same CDR3. The chain recombines TRBV6-5 with TRBJ1-2; 11 bases are a match to TRBD1. The CDR3 loop spans 15 amino acids. Trimming at V came to 2 bases and at J to 4 bases, leaving 3 bases not matched to a gene. The germline V gene encodes CDR1 MNHEY and CDR2 SVGAGI. In DNA form, the CDR3 reads TGTGCCAGCAGTTACCGGGACAGGGGGATCTATGGCTACACCTTC. Translation gives CASSYRDRGIYGYTF.

A word on this clone: One end of the junction does not line up with germline, which may come from a read error. CDR3 DNA sequence: TGTGCTAGCAGCCTCTCCCTGGACACCGGGGAGCTGTTTTTT. It is translated as CASSLSLDTGELFF. The genes are TRBV7-7 and TRBJ2-2, with no clear D. Germline V gene data show CDR1 as SSHAT and CDR2 as FNYEAQ (reference sequence). This CDR3 has 14 residues.

The chain employs TRBV6-1 and TRBJ2-5; 8 bases match TRBD1. The CDR3 runs 15 residues. V lost 5 bases and J lost 2; bases outside the gene matches: 7. Germline V lookup: CDR1 MNHNS, CDR2 SASEGT. For the CDR3, the DNA is TGTGCCAGCAGTACCGGGACAGGATCGCAAGAGACCCAGTACTTC. Protein: CASSTGTGSQETQYF.

V usage is TRBV6-7 and J usage is TRBJ2-7; D uncertain. TRBV6-7 is an ORF; its function is uncertain. V was clipped by 5 bases and J by 3 bases, with 8 bases between them. CDR3 length equals 12 residues. The CDR3 sequence: CASSVTFYEQYF. Here the CDR3 DNA reads TGTGCCAGCAGTGTCACATTCTACGAGCAGTACTTC.

V usage is TRBV7-9 and J usage is TRBJ2-7; D not resolved. V dropped 1 base and J dropped 1 base, with 5 bases sitting between them. The CDR3 covers 13 residues. Germline assignment: CDR1 SEHNR and CDR2 FQNEAQ (reference sequence). The CDR3 sequence: CASSLGASYEQYF. The CDR3 DNA reads TGTGCCAGCAGCTTAGGGGCTTCCTACGAGCAGTACTTC.

Comment on this clone: Within the sample, other DNA sequences also encode this same CDR3. The chain recombines TRBV6-5 with TRBJ1-1; D ambiguous. The CDR3 covers 13 residues. Trimming took 0 bases from V and 5 from J, leaving 7 bases between them. In germline, CDR1 is MNHEY, CDR2 SVGAGI. The CDR3 loop reads CASSYSTRTEAFF. The CDR3 DNA is TGTGCCAGCAGTTACTCGACTAGGACTGAAGCTTTCTTT.

Comment on this clone: At one boundary the junction diverges from the germline segment, which might be a read error. Other DNA sequences within the sample encode an identical CDR3. The rearrangement joins TRBV7-7 to TRBJ2-1; 9 nucleotides line up with TRBD1. CDR1 is SSHAT and CDR2 is FNYEAQ in the germline V gene (reference sequence). The CDR3 runs to 13 residues. The chain's CDR3 is CASSSDRGNEQFF. The CDR3 DNA reads as TGTGCTAGCAGCTCGGACAGGGGCAATGAGCAGTTCTTC.

Comments on this clone: The identical CDR3 is also encoded by other nucleotide sequences in the sample. V gene TRBV5-6 combines with J gene TRBJ1-4; TRBD1 agrees at 7 bases. Germline V CDR1 and CDR2: SGHDT, YYEEEE. V lost 0 bases and J lost 8; bases outside the gene matches: 4. The CDR3 consists of 14 residues. As DNA, the CDR3 is TGTGCCAGCAGCTTGGGACAGGGCGGAGAAAAACTGTTTTTT. This encodes CASSLGQGGEKLFF.

The chain employs TRBV6-4 and TRBJ2-3, with D possibly being TRBD2 (6 bases). Trimming stripped 2 bases from V and 3 bases from J, with 9 bases between. Germline V CDR1 and CDR2: MRHNA, SNTAGT. The CDR3 consists of 14 residues. CDR3 nucleotides: TGTGCCAGCAGTGACCCCGCGGGGACAGATACGCAGTATTTT. This translates into CASSDPAGTDTQYF.

The chain carries TRBV11-2 and TRBJ2-7, with D possibly matching TRBD2 (6 bases). This CDR3 is built from 18 residues. Trimming left V 1 base short and J 4 bases short, with 23 bases between. CDR1 SGHAT and CDR2 FQNNGV come from the germline V gene. The CDR3 DNA reads as TGTGCCAGCAGCTTAGTCCCGACCACTAGCAGGCTGTCATACGAGCAGTACTTC. Translating it yields CASSLVPTTSRLSYEQYF.

The V gene is TRBV6-6, the J gene TRBJ1-5; 8 bases agree with TRBD1. Germline values: CDR1 MNHNY, CDR2 SVGAGI (reference sequence). The CDR3 is made up of 16 amino acids. The V and J ends lost 6 bases and 0 bases, in that order; junction bases with no gene match: 7. The CDR3 sequence is CASSSRGQDSNQPQHF. CDR3 DNA: TGTGCCAGCAGCAGCAGGGGACAGGATAGCAATCAGCCCCAGCATTTT.

V and J are TRBV5-8 and TRBJ2-2; possibly TRBD1 for D (5 bases). The CDR3 has 14 amino acids. Germline lookup yields CDR1 SGHTS and CDR2 YDEGEE. The V end was cut by 4 bases, the J end by 1 base, with 8 bases between. This chain's CDR3 is CASSTQGNTGELFF. The CDR3 region has the DNA TGTGCCAGCAGCACCCAGGGGAACACCGGGGAGCTGTTTTTT.

The chain links TRBV19 to TRBJ2-7; a weak D match, TRBD1 (5 bases). In germline, CDR1 is LNHDA, CDR2 SQIVND (reference sequence). CDR3 length equals 14 residues. The V end was cut by 4 bases, the J end by 5 bases, with 15 bases between. DNA for the CDR3: TGTGCCAGTAGTACACGGACACAGATGAACGAGCAGTACTTC. The encoded protein is CASSTRTQMNEQYF.

As for this clone: Other DNA sequences from this sample encode an identical CDR3 as well. The CDR3 DNA reads as TGCAGCGTTGAGAGGCAGCTGAACACTGAAGCTTTCTTT. This translates into CSVERQLNTEAFF. The chain has TRBV29-1 and TRBJ1-1; D remains unclear. The CDR3 has 13 residues. V lost 3 bases to trimming and J lost 0 bases, with 8 bases between them. From germline, CDR1 is SQVTM and CDR2 ANQGSEA.

The V and J genes are TRBV10-3 and TRBJ2-5, with 8 bases identical to TRBD2. Germline V gene data show CDR1 as ENHRY and CDR2 as SYGVKD. J was trimmed by 2 bases and V by 6 bases; bases with no gene match: 8. The CDR3 loop spans 15 amino acids. The CDR3 sequence: CAIRSSGAPQETQYF. The CDR3 nucleotides are TGTGCCATCAGAAGTAGCGGGGCCCCTCAAGAGACCCAGTACTTC.

The rearrangement links TRBV28 to TRBJ1-1, with 9 bases aligning to TRBD1. The CDR3 spans 14 residues. After removal of 5 bases from V and 11 bases from J, the junction contained 12 bases not matched to a gene. Germline CDR1 MDHEN, CDR2 SYDVKM. CDR3 residues: CASSLTGGVPKAFF. The CDR3 coding sequence is TGTGCCAGCAGTCTCACAGGGGGCGTCCCGAAGGCTTTCTTT.

This chain uses TRBV7-2 with TRBJ2-7; 8 nucleotides line up with TRBD2. V trimming: 6 bases; J trimming: 2 bases; junction bases outside the gene matches: 6. Germline V gene sequence: CDR1 SGHTA, CDR2 FQGNSA. This CDR3 spans 14 amino acids. The CDR3: CASRPGLVAYEQYF. The CDR3 bases are TGTGCCAGCAGGCCGGGACTAGTAGCCTACGAGCAGTACTTC. Full variable domain (remainder filled in from reference TRBV7-2 and TRBJ2-7): GAGVSQSPSNKVTEKGKDVELRCDPISGHTALYWYRQSLGQGLEFLIYFQGNSAPDKSGLPSDRFSAERTGGSVSTLTIQRTQQEDSAVYLCASRPGLVAYEQYFGPGTRLTVT.